Detailed here is one T cell receptor (beta chain). Assay used: immunoSEQ multiplex PCR; TCRdb lists only in-frame clones, some missing. The sample consists of fewer than 250,000 clones, around 80% of them appearing once. The data were taken from a study of blood T cell repertoires in COVID-19. Turning to the study itself: COVID-19 samples, acute and convalescent, were from the United States, Italy and Spain. From T cells, B-cell-depleted T cells, or PBMCs came the material, which was cDNA or gDNA.

V was pared by 0 bases and J by 2 bases, with 13 bases of the junction left unmatched. This CDR3 spans 19 amino acids. CDR1 is LGHDT and CDR2 is YNNKEL in the germline V gene (reference sequence). Seattle cases were enrolled at active infection and followed longitudinally. This TCR came from a woman of 80 years or more with COVID-19, enrolled during active disease. This chain uses TRBV3-1 (or the pseudogene TRBV3-2) with TRBJ2-7; 10 nucleotides agree with TRBD2. Sequencing was carried out using peripheral blood. CDR3 in amino acids: CASSQDRASGGHTAYEQYF. CDR3 DNA sequence: TGTGCCAGCAGCCAAGATCGGGCTAGCGGGGGCCACACCGCCTACGAGCAGTACTTC.